The source of this T cell receptor beta chain is a study of T cells in Graves' hyperthyroidism and ophthalmopathy (dated by TCRdb to 2018 to 2020). For context, the study as a whole: Peripheral blood was collected at initial diagnosis, before any treatment. The approximately 100 discovery patients were divided at random into training and test sets in a 7:3 ratio. Following sampling, methimazole starting at 30 mg daily was given to hyperthyroidism patients, and high-dose intravenous methylprednisolone was given to ophthalmopathy patients. In about 6 Graves' hyperthyroidism patients, the study also compared T-cell repertoires from thyroid tissue with T-cell repertoires from blood. According to the paper, TCR Vbeta CDR3 sequencing was carried out on roughly 130 peripheral blood samples, which came from 40 to 45 ophthalmopathy, around 74 hyperthyroidism and about 17 progressor patients. To identify distinguishing TCR V-J signatures, a discovery cohort of about a hundred patients was used, comprising some 45 with Graves' ophthalmopathy and around 57 with stable Graves' hyperthyroidism. Prospective prediction of ophthalmopathy was tested in an independent validation cohort consisting of roughly 20 hyperthyroidism patients and around 17 patients who later progressed to ophthalmopathy. The study at large found these results: Sample size was not statistically predetermined, and investigators were not blinded to group allocation. Most expanded thyroid clonotypes (frequency above 0.001) were also detected in blood, a finding suggesting that blood repertoires may reflect thyroid immune responses. In validation, the model predicted progression to ophthalmopathy a median of roughly 6.2 months before onset, with roughly 71% sensitivity and 72.22% specificity. Ophthalmopathy was separated from stable hyperthyroidism by a 13 V-J signature model, with over 85% sensitivity and 81% to 83% specificity obtained in cross-validation and 80%/75% obtained in testing.

This clonotype was picked up a small number of times. There is no known antigen for this receptor. Because the CDR3 is missing its conserved closing phenylalanine or tryptophan, this is likely a read error. V loses 6 bases of germline sequence and J loses 3 bases, and the interval between the two ends is 13 bases. The CDR3 extends over 14 residues, inclusive of both ends. Only the CDR3 part of the read is kept: 42 bases, read in frame from the first base. Per the germline V gene, SGHRS is the CDR1 and YFSETQ is the CDR2. The TCR beta CDR3 regions were amplified from RNA transcripts. For the first round of RT-PCR on the TCR CDR3, the HTBI primer set was used together with the Qiagen OneStep RT-PCR kit. The libraries were constructed in a second round of multiplex PCR and then size-selected and purified. Libraries were sequenced paired-end with 100 bp reads on an Illumina HiSeq2000. From the authors' description of their analysis: Raw data were processed with SOAPnuke, discarding reads with adapters, uncalled bases, mean Phred below 15, or no exact constant-primer or identifier match. COPE v1.2.5 was used to merge high-quality paired reads, and clonotypes were defined as unique nucleotide sequences. Clonotypes were aligned to IMGT TRBV, TRBD and TRBJ reference segments using MiTCR v1.1. The analysis included only V-J combinations with a frequency above 0.0001, which together covered 98% to 99.2% of the repertoires. The TCS score was defined as F50 (clonal expansion) divided by E x V (chaos), with BLOSUM62-based TCRdist calculated between CDR3 peptides within each V-J. Welch's t-statistics and random forest reduced several hundred V-J features to 13, which were used in a naive Bayes classifier (R e1071). TCRdb handled the public reads itself, with Q25 trimming in fastp and clone calling in MiXCR, and kept productive beta chains. Rows are combined by CDR3 protein, so each entry shows the most common genes and DNA. The V and J calls follow TCRdb's processing rather than the paper's. The sample table lists 450,000 to 600,000 distinct CDR3 sequences, just under 20% of them with a count of one. The ten largest account for over 45% of the sample.

Ophthalmopathy patients had moderately to severely active disease, Clinical Activity Score of at least 3, NOSPECS grade of at least 4, and duration under 3 months. Exclusion was applied to patients with uncontrolled infections, other autoimmune diseases, pregnancy or lactation. Diagnoses were based on clinical symptoms, serum thyroxine and TRAb, thyroid ultrasound and orbital computed tomography. PBMCs were separated from roughly 9.3 ml of fresh peripheral blood using Ficoll-Paque density gradient centrifugation. Total RNA was extracted with Trizol reagent, and quality was checked on an Agilent 2100 Bioanalyzer.

This TCR came from a man aged 35-49 years with Graves' ophthalmopathy. The chain couples TRBV5-1 to TRBJ2-1, with the D gene not confidently named. The sample consisted of blood. At the DNA level, the sequence is TGCGCCAGCAAATTGGAAGCCGTCTACAATGAGCAGTTCCTC. Translated, it reads CASKLEAVYNEQFL.